The 5 T cell receptor beta chains below all came from one sample that was sequenced in a study of cytomegalovirus exposure and HLA in healthy donors. The repertoire was sequenced with immunoSEQ multiplex PCR; TCRdb's copy has only in-frame clones and lacks some. Here the sample spans approximately 220,000 clones, 85% to 90% being singletons. The sequenced material came from PBMCs. These receptors were taken from a man younger than 35 in good health and CMV-seronegative.

This clone has a handful of counts. The V call is TRBV5-6, the J call TRBJ1-6; 7 bases are shared with TRBD1. The CDR3 contains 14 residues. CDR1 is SGHDT, CDR2 YYEEEE, per germline. Losses at the gene ends were 0 bases for V and 6 bases for J; bases not matched to a gene: 0. The CDR3 bases are TGTGCCAGCAGCTTGGGACAGGGTAATTCACCCCTCCACTTT. Its translation is CASSLGQGNSPLHF.

The rearrangement uses TRBV27 and TRBJ1-1, with unresolved D. Germline V gene sequence: CDR1 MNHEY, CDR2 SMNVEV (reference sequence). Trimming took 2 bases from V and 1 from J, leaving 5 bases between them. This CDR3 spans 13 amino acids. Written as DNA, the CDR3 is TGTGCCAGCAGTTTACTAGGGAACACTGAAGCTTTCTTT. Protein sequence: CASSLLGNTEAFF.

The J gene is TRBJ2-4, the V gene TRBV5-1, with 8 bases fitting TRBD1. Trimming took 4 bases from V and 1 from J; bases not matched to a gene: 10. From germline, CDR1 is SGHRS and CDR2 YFSETQ. The CDR3 contains 17 residues. The CDR3 loop reads CASSGTVYRGAKNIQYF. CDR3 DNA: TGCGCCAGCAGCGGGACAGTCTACAGGGGGGCCAAAAACATTCAGTACTTC.

CDR3 coding DNA: TGTGCCAGCCAGGGGGCTGAGGATACGCAGTATTTT. The encoded protein is CASQGAEDTQYF. J is TRBJ2-3 and V is TRBV9, with TRBD1 matching 8 bases. V lost 7 bases to trimming and J lost 6 bases; unmatched junction nucleotides: 4. Looked up from germline, CDR1 is SGDLS and CDR2 is YYNGEE. The CDR3 covers 12 residues.

The chain uses TRBV19 and TRBJ1-2; 9 nucleotides agree with TRBD1. Germline V lookup: CDR1 LNHDA, CDR2 SQIVND (reference sequence). CDR3 size: 15 residues. The ends lost 2 bases at V and 5 bases at J; junction bases unmatched: 6. The CDR3 DNA follows: TGTGCCAGTAGTATACCGGGACAGGGAGGTTATGGCTACACCTTC. Protein: CASSIPGQGGYGYTF. Using reference TRBV19 and TRBJ1-2 for the parts outside the CDR3, the full variable domain is DGGITQSPKYLFRKEGQNVTLSCEQNLNHDAMYWYRQDPGQGLRLIYYSQIVNDFQKGDIAEGYSVSREKKESFPLTVTSAQKNPTAFYLCASSIPGQGGYGYTFGSGTRLTVV.